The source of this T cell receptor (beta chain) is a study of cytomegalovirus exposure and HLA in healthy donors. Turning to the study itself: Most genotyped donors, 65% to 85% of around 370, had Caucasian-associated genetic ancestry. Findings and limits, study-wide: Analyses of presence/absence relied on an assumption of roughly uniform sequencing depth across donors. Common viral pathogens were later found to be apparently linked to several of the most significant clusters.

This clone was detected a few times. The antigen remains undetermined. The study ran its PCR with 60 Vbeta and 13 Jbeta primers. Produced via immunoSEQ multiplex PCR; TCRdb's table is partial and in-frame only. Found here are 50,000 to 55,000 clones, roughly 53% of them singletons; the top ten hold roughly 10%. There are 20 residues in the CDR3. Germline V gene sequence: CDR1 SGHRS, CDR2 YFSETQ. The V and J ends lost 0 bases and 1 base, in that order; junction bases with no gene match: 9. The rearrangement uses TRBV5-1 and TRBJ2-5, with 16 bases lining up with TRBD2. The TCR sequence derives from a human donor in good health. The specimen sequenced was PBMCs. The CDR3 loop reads CASSLVLPGLAGGPQETQYF. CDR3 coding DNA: TGCGCCAGCAGCTTGGTCCTCCCGGGACTAGCGGGGGGGCCCCAAGAGACCCAGTACTTC.